The next 16 T cell receptor beta chains were all read from a single sample in a study of T cell changes during pregnancy in multiple sclerosis. Method: immunoSEQ multiplex PCR; TCRdb's copy keeps in-frame clones and lacks some. The table has about 40,000 clones, about 92% seen once; the top ten hold 0.7% to 1%. The material was CD4+ T cells from peripheral blood mononuclear cells, obtained in the third trimester of pregnancy. The origin of the receptors is a female donor with multiple sclerosis, enrolled in a pregnancy study.

CDR3 amino acids: CASSSLAEVSYEQYF. CDR3 in DNA: TGCGCCAGCAGCTCCCTAGCGGAAGTTTCCTACGAGCAGTACTTC. The rearrangement uses TRBV5-1 and TRBJ2-7; 7 positions agree with TRBD2. The CDR3 runs to 15 residues. Germline V CDR1 and CDR2: SGHRS, YFSETQ. V shed 3 bases and J 1 base; nucleotides not matched to a gene: 7.

The chain employs TRBV19 and TRBJ1-3, with TRBD1 as a possible D gene (6 bases). Trimming took 6 bases from V and 0 from J, leaving 15 bases between them. The CDR3 sequence is 16 residues long. CDR1 and CDR2 from the germline V gene are LNHDA and SQIVND (reference sequence). The CDR3 region has the DNA TGTGCCAGTAGCTCCGGGACACACCGCTCTGGAAACACCATATATTTT. It encodes CASSSGTHRSGNTIYF.

The rearrangement links TRBV6-1 to TRBJ2-7, with D perhaps matching TRBD2 (6 bases). CDR1 is MNHNS and CDR2 is SASEGT in the germline V gene. The V end lost 10 bases, the J end lost 2 bases, and 15 bases lay between the germline ends. The CDR3 consists of 13 residues. In nucleotides, the CDR3 is TGTGCCACATCCAGCGGGCCCCCCTACGAGCAGTACTTC. This sequence encodes CATSSGPPYEQYF.

V and J are TRBV18 and TRBJ2-7; D gene ambiguous. Germline V lookup: CDR1 KGHSH, CDR2 LQKENI. With 2 bases removed from V and 5 bases from J, the gap between germline ends came to 13 bases. The CDR3 sequence is 14 residues long. CDR3 amino acids: CASSPSRKDNEQYF. CDR3 DNA: TGTGCCAGCTCACCAAGCAGGAAAGACAACGAGCAGTACTTC.

V usage is TRBV6-1 and J usage is TRBJ2-7; D remains ambiguous. CDR1 is MNHNS and CDR2 is SASEGT in the germline V gene. The V end lost 4 bases, the J end lost 4 bases, and 20 bases lay between the germline ends. This CDR3 region has 16 residues. CDR3 DNA sequence: TGTGCCAGCAGTGGGTTGGCCGGAGTGGCACGTTACGAGCAGTACTTC. Translation gives CASSGLAGVARYEQYF.

The V gene is TRBV28, the J gene TRBJ2-1; 9 bases map to TRBD1. There are 15 residues in the CDR3. Germline values: CDR1 MDHEN, CDR2 SYDVKM. The ends lost 6 bases at V and 7 bases at J; junction bases unmatched: 10. The CDR3 loop is CASRTPGTGYNEQFF. The CDR3 DNA reads TGTGCCAGCAGGACCCCCGGGACAGGGTATAATGAGCAGTTCTTC.

The V gene is TRBV4-3, the J gene TRBJ2-3; 9 bases align to TRBD2. There are 17 residues in the CDR3. The V and J ends lost 0 bases and 6 bases, in that order; junction bases with no gene match: 10. CDR1 and CDR2 (germline): LGHNA, YSLEER. This CDR3 reads CASSQDYLAGFPDTQYF. CDR3 DNA: TGCGCCAGCAGCCAAGATTACCTAGCGGGATTCCCCGATACGCAGTATTTT.

The chain links TRBV10-3 to TRBJ2-7, with D possibly matching TRBD2 (5 bases). The CDR3 length is 15 residues. V lost 2 bases and J lost 5, with 16 bases in between. The V gene's germline CDR1 is ENHRY and CDR2 SYGVKD. The CDR3, as DNA: TGTGCCATCAGTGAGGCAGTTGGACTCGGACACGAGCAGTACTTC. Amino acids: CAISEAVGLGHEQYF.

This clone showed up just once. This chain connects TRBV11-2 to TRBJ2-7, with a weak D call TRBD1 (6 bases). The CDR3 covers 14 residues. The V gene's germline CDR1 is SGHAT and CDR2 FQNNGV. V lost 6 bases and J 0 bases, leaving 12 bases between the germline ends. The CDR3 loop is CASRVGGNSYEQYF. CDR3 nucleotide sequence: TGTGCCAGCAGAGTAGGGGGTAACTCCTACGAGCAGTACTTC.

The V and J genes are TRBV5-5 and TRBJ2-7; the D is unclear. The length of the CDR3 is 15 residues. The germline V gene has CDR1 SGHKS and CDR2 YYEKEE (reference sequence). V gave up 0 bases and J gave up 2 bases, with 12 bases separating them. The chain's CDR3 is CASSLEGYDTYEQYF. In nucleotides, the CDR3 is TGTGCCAGCAGCTTGGAAGGCTACGACACCTACGAGCAGTACTTC.

The chain combines TRBV7-8 with TRBJ1-1; D is unresolved. This CDR3 has 14 residues. Germline CDR1 SGHVS, CDR2 FQNEAQ. V gave up 5 bases and J gave up 3 bases, with 13 bases separating them. As DNA, the CDR3 is TGTGCCAGCAGCCCGGGAGGAAGTTACACTGAAGCTTTCTTT. Its protein product is CASSPGGSYTEAFF.

The rearrangement links TRBV30 to TRBJ2-2; 11 bases fit TRBD2. Germline lookup yields CDR1 GTSNPN and CDR2 SVGIG (reference sequence). The CDR3 covers 15 residues. The V segment lost 2 bases and the J segment 3 bases; nucleotides outside the gene matches: 2. CDR3 DNA sequence: TGTGCCTGGAGTCGGACTAGCGGGTACACCGGGGAGCTGTTTTTT. Protein product: CAWSRTSGYTGELFF.

The genes are TRBV4-3 and TRBJ2-7, with TRBD1 matching 8 bases. This CDR3 region has 17 residues. Germline V gene data show CDR1 as LGHNA and CDR2 as YSLEER. V dropped 5 bases and J dropped 2; count of bases not matched to a gene: 14. The CDR3: CASSSQEAQGVAYEQYF. CDR3 DNA: TGCGCCAGCAGCTCACAAGAAGCACAGGGGGTAGCCTACGAGCAGTACTTC.

A single count supports this clone. At one end the junction does not follow the germline gene, possibly because of a read error. The chain carries TRBV4-1 and TRBJ1-5; D may be TRBD1 (6 bases). Germline lookup yields CDR1 MGHRA and CDR2 YSYEKL. The CDR3 has 15 residues. DNA for the CDR3: TGCGCCAGCAGCCAAGATCGGGACATCAATCGGCCCCAGCATTTT. This translates into CASSQDRDINRPQHF.

The chain recombines TRBV5-1 with TRBJ2-5; 15 bases fit TRBD2. V lost 4 bases, J lost 1 base, and 8 bases stayed unmatched. Germline CDR1 SGHRS, CDR2 YFSETQ. The CDR3 runs to 18 residues. CDR3 residues: CASSLGTSGRFLQETQYF. CDR3 coding DNA: TGCGCCAGCAGCCTGGGGACTAGCGGGAGGTTCCTCCAAGAGACCCAGTACTTC.

V and J are TRBV6-1 and TRBJ2-3, with D uncertain. CDR1 is MNHNS, CDR2 SASEGT, per germline. This CDR3 comprises 15 residues. V was shortened by 3 bases and J by 0 bases, with 10 bases between the two germline ends. CDR3 in amino acids: CASSDRRSSTDTQYF. The CDR3, as DNA: TGTGCCAGCAGTGACAGGCGATCTAGCACAGATACGCAGTATTTT.